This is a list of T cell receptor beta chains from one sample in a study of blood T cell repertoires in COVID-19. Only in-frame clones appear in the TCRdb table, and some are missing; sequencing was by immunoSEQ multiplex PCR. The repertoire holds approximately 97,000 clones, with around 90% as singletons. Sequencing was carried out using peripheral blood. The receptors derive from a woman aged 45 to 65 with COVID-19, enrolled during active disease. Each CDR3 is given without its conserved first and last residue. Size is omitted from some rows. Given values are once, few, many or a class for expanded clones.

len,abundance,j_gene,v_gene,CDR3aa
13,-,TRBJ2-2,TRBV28,ASRSGQVNTGELF
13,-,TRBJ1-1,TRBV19,ASTPYEGRSGSAF
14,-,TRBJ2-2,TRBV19,ASSPRWSGNTGELF
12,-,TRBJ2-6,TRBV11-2,ASMRYSGANVLT
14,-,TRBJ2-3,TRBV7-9,ASSLAGTTLTDTQY
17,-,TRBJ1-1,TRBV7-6,ASSPPPWERTGGFTEAF
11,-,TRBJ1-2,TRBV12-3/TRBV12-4,ASTRQGGYGYT
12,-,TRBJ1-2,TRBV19,ASSMATGGYGYT
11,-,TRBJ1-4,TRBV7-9,ASSLQGNEKLF
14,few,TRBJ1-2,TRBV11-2,ASSPIAARTHNGYT
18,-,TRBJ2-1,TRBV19,ASSISPGTSGGASYNEQF
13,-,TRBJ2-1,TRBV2,ASSAQGGSYNEQF
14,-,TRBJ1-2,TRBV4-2,ASSQSGQGANYGYT
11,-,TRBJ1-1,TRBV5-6,ASSLSGVTEAF
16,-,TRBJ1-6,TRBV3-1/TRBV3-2,ASSQYPRTGTLNSPLH
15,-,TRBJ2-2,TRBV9,ASSVWGGRENTGELF
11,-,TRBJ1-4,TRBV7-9,ASSLVGGEKLF
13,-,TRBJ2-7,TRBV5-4,ASSPGTGVSHEQY
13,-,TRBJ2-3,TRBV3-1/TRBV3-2,ASSHGTGDGDTQY
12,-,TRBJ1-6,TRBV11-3,ASSARGTESPLH
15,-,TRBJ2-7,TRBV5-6,ASSLGTTRVIGYEQY
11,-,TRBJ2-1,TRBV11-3,ASSLGAFDEQF